Included here is one T cell receptor beta chain sequence, with context. What it recognizes is unknown. The sample belongs to a study of cytomegalovirus exposure and HLA in healthy donors. General study points: The study listed some 160 cytomegalovirus-associated TCR beta chains.

Each donor's status was that of a healthy bone marrow donor. PCR amplification relied on 60 Vbeta primers (plus 13 Jbeta primers). Only in-frame clones appear in the TCRdb table, and some are missing; sequencing was by immunoSEQ multiplex PCR. Among approximately 200,000 clones, 70% to 90% were seen once, and the ten largest hold over 1%. Germline V gene sequence: CDR1 SGHTA, CDR2 FQGNSA. Trimming took 3 bases from V and 4 from J, leaving 10 bases between them. CDR3 length: 14 amino acids. The sequence was obtained from a human donor in good health. The rearrangement uses TRBV7-2 and TRBJ2-1; TRBD2 might be the D (5 bases). Sequencing used PBMCs. The chain's CDR3 is CASSFASQYNEQFF. Written as DNA, the CDR3 is TGTGCCAGCAGCTTTGCTAGCCAGTACAATGAGCAGTTCTTC. The full variable domain, its missing parts supplied by reference TRBV7-2 and TRBJ2-1, is GAGVSQSPSNKVTEKGKDVELRCDPISGHTALYWYRQSLGQGLEFLIYFQGNSAPDKSGLPSDRFSAERTGGSVSTLTIQRTQQEDSAVYLCASSFASQYNEQFFGPGTRLTVL.